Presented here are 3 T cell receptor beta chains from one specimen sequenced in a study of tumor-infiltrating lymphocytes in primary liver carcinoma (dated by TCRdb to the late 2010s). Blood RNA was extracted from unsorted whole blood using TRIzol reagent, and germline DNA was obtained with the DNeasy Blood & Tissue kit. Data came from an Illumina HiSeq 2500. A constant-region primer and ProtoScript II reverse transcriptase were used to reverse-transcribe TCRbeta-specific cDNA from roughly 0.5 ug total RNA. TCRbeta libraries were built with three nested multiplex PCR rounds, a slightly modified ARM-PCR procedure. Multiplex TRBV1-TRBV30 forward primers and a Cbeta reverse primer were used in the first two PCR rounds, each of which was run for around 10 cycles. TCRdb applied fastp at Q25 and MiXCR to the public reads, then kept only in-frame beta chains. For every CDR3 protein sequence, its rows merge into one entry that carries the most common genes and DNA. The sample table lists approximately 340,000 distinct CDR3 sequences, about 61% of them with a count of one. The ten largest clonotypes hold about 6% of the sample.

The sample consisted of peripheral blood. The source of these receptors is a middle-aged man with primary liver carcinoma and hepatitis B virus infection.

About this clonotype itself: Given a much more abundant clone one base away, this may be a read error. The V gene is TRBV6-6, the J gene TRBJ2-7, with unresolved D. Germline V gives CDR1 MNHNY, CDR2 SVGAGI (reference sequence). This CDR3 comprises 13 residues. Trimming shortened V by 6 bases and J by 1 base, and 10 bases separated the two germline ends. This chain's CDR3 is CASREKGSYEQYF. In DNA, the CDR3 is TGTGCCAGCAGAGAGAAGGGTTCCTACGAGCAGTACTTC.

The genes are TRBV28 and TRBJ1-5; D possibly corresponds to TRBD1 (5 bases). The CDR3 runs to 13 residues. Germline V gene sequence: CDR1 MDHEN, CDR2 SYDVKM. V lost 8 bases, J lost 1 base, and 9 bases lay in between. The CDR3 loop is CASHRDSNQPQHF. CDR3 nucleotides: TGTGCCAGCCACCGGGACAGCAATCAGCCCCAGCATTTT.

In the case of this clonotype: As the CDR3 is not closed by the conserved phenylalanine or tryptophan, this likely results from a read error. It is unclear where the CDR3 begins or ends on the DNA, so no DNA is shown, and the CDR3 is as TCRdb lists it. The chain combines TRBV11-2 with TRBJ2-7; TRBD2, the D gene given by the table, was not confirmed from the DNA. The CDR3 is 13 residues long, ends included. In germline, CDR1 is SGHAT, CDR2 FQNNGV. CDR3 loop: CASSFTEGYEQYI.